This T cell receptor beta chain originates from a study of blood T cell repertoires in COVID-19. Across the whole study: Sites in the United States, Italy and Spain provided acute and convalescent COVID-19 samples.

Germline V gene lookup returns CDR1 SNHLY and CDR2 FYNNEI. The V end lost 3 bases, the J end lost 4 bases, and 18 bases lay between the germline ends. The CDR3 sequence is 16 residues long. The Seattle site enrolled patients during active infection and followed them longitudinally. Under the authors' procedure: For nucleated cells, counts were estimated from reference gene primer amplification. The protocol was immunoSEQ multiplex PCR, while the TCRdb copy is restricted to in-frame clones and leaves out a portion. V, J and clone size were drawn from that table, and D and trimming were deduced from the DNA. Of some 180,000 clones in the sample, roughly four fifths were seen once.

V and J are TRBV2 and TRBJ1-2; unclear D gene. The sequenced sample was peripheral blood. The TCR sequence derives from a woman between 40 and 50 years old with COVID-19, enrolled during active disease. In DNA form, the CDR3 reads TGTGCCAGCAGTGACAATATCGGTGGGCGGGTCTATGGCTACACCTTC. This gives the protein CASSDNIGGRVYGYTF.